The next 14 T cell receptor beta chains were all read from a single sample in a study of blood T cell repertoires in COVID-19. The protocol was immunoSEQ multiplex PCR, while the TCRdb copy is restricted to in-frame clones and leaves out a portion. This repertoire shows about 120,000 clones, about nine tenths found once; its top ten account for roughly 30%. The source material was peripheral blood. These receptor sequences come from a woman between 65 and 79 years old with acute or convalescent COVID-19.

This clone has just a few counts. This chain joins TRBV4-1 and TRBJ1-6, with D tentatively TRBD1 (5 bases). Germline CDR1 reads MGHRA; CDR2 reads YSYEKL. The CDR3 length is 13 residues. V gave up 0 bases and J gave up 11 bases, with 8 bases separating them. DNA of the CDR3: TGCGCCAGCAGCCAAGATAAGGGGACACCCCTCCACTTT. Its translation is CASSQDKGTPLHF.

This sequence joins TRBV2 and TRBJ1-1; tentatively, D is TRBD1 (5 bases). V was clipped by 6 bases and J by 7 bases, with 18 bases between them. Germline V CDR1 and CDR2: SNHLY, FYNNEI. This CDR3 has 14 amino acids. CDR3 sequence (DNA): TGTGCCAGCAGCGACGGGGGGGTTTACGGTGAAGCTTTCTTT. Protein: CASSDGGVYGEAFF.

The chain joins TRBV28 to TRBJ2-3; weak D call: TRBD1 (5 bases). The CDR3 spans 14 residues. From germline, CDR1 is MDHEN and CDR2 SYDVKM. The ends were cut back, 3 bases at V and 5 bases at J, with 12 bases in the middle. The CDR3, as DNA: TGTGCCAGCAGTTTCGGCAGGGTTATAGATACGCAGTATTTT. It codes for CASSFGRVIDTQYF.

V and J are TRBV19 and TRBJ1-5; perhaps TRBD1 as D (6 bases). Germline CDR1 reads LNHDA; CDR2 reads SQIVND (reference sequence). V lost 3 bases to trimming and J lost 4 bases, with 13 bases between them. The CDR3 has 15 residues. The CDR3 DNA is TGTGCCAGTAGTATCAGGGGTGGGGGTAATCAGCCCCAGCATTTT. Amino acid sequence: CASSIRGGGNQPQHF.

This rearrangement joins TRBV21-1 to TRBJ2-5; no DNA check was done on the table's D call, TRBD1. TRBV21-1 is a pseudogene. This CDR3 has 17 amino acids. The CDR3 here is CASSKSIGTGIQETQYF. DNA of the CDR3: TGTGCCAGCAGCAAAAGTATCGGGACAGGGATCCAAGAGACCCAGTACTTC.

The chain links TRBV5-1 to TRBJ2-7; the match to TRBD2 covers 7 bases. The CDR3 spans 13 residues. Germline V gene data show CDR1 as SGHRS and CDR2 as YFSETQ. V shed 4 bases and J 7 bases; nucleotides not matched to a gene: 8. The CDR3 nucleotides read TGCGCCAGCAGCGGCCCGCAAGCGGGGGAGCAGTACTTC. Residues: CASSGPQAGEQYF.

Turning to this clone: At the DNA level, this CDR3 is encoded by other sequences in the same sample as well. This chain connects TRBV5-1 to TRBJ2-1; D perhaps matches TRBD2 (6 bases). With 4 bases removed from V and 4 bases from J, the gap between germline ends came to 12 bases. The germline V gene encodes CDR1 SGHRS and CDR2 YFSETQ. This CDR3 region has 14 residues. The CDR3 loop reads CASSLATDYNEQFF. As DNA, the CDR3 is TGCGCCAGCAGCCTAGCGACAGATTACAATGAGCAGTTCTTC. Looking up the rest from reference TRBV5-1 and TRBJ2-1 gives the full variable domain: KAGVTQTPRYLIKTRGQQVTLSCSPISGHRSVSWYQQTPGQGLQFLFEYFSETQRNKGNFPGRFSGRQFSNSRSEMNVSTLELGDSALYLCASSLATDYNEQFFGPGTRLTVL.

The chain couples TRBV5-5 to TRBJ1-4, with D hard to call. The CDR3 totals 16 residues. V lost 0 bases, J lost 0 bases, and 9 bases lay in between. Germline assignment: CDR1 SGHKS and CDR2 YYEKEE (reference sequence). This CDR3 is CASSLGLRTTNEKLFF. The CDR3 nucleotides are TGTGCCAGCAGCTTGGGACTGCGGACAACTAATGAAAAACTGTTTTTT.

The V and J genes are TRBV5-1 and TRBJ2-3; maybe TRBD1 (6 bases). Deletions cut 4 bases from V and 5 bases from J, with 17 bases between. CDR3 length: 15 residues. Per the germline V gene, CDR1 is SGHRS and CDR2 is YFSETQ. The CDR3 reads CASSPGQYNQDTQYF. For the CDR3, the DNA is TGCGCCAGCAGCCCCGGACAGTACAATCAAGATACGCAGTATTTT. Combining the CDR3 with reference TRBV5-1 and TRBJ2-3 gives the whole variable domain KAGVTQTPRYLIKTRGQQVTLSCSPISGHRSVSWYQQTPGQGLQFLFEYFSETQRNKGNFPGRFSGRQFSNSRSEMNVSTLELGDSALYLCASSPGQYNQDTQYFGPGTRLTVL.

The rearrangement links TRBV5-1 to TRBJ1-3; the D gene is possibly TRBD1 (6 bases). The CDR3 spans 16 residues. Trimming stripped 1 base from V and 4 bases from J, with 15 bases between. Per germline, CDR1 SGHRS and CDR2 YFSETQ. The CDR3 loop is CASSLFVRTAGNTIYF. The CDR3 bases are TGCGCCAGCAGCTTGTTCGTACGGACAGCCGGAAACACCATATATTTT.

The rearrangement joins TRBV9 to TRBJ2-3, with 8 bases aligning to TRBD2. The ends lost 2 bases at V and 4 bases at J; junction bases unmatched: 6. Per the germline V gene, CDR1 is SGDLS and CDR2 is YYNGEE. This CDR3 is 15 amino acids long. The CDR3 reads CASSVSGGTADTQYF. The CDR3 DNA reads as TGTGCCAGCAGCGTGAGCGGGGGTACCGCAGATACGCAGTATTTT.

This rearrangement joins TRBV5-1 to TRBJ2-1; possible D gene TRBD1, 5 bases. Looked up from germline, CDR1 is SGHRS and CDR2 is YFSETQ. The germline V and J ends were trimmed by 0 bases and 6 bases, with 7 bases remaining between them. The CDR3 length is 13 residues. CDR3 amino acids: CASSLDRSNEQFF. The CDR3 DNA reads as TGCGCCAGCAGCTTGGACAGGAGCAATGAGCAGTTCTTC.

This clone is a singleton in its sample. This chain's CDR3 is CASSEGTGAFYGYTF. CDR3 DNA sequence: TGTGCCAGCAGTGAGGGGACAGGGGCTTTCTATGGCTACACCTTC. This chain joins TRBV6-1 and TRBJ1-2, with 10 bases aligning to TRBD1. From germline, CDR1 is MNHNS and CDR2 SASEGT. This CDR3 has 15 amino acids. After removal of 3 bases from V and 4 bases from J, the junction contained 5 bases not matched to a gene.

The chain employs TRBV2 and TRBJ1-5, with D tentatively TRBD1 (5 bases). CDR1 is SNHLY, CDR2 FYNNEI, per germline. The ends were cut back, 7 bases at V and 0 bases at J, with 10 bases in the middle. The CDR3 covers 14 residues. The CDR3 DNA is TGTGCCAGCACCGGGGGGTATAGCAATCAGCCCCAGCATTTT. Protein product: CASTGGYSNQPQHF. The entire variable domain, with the rest obtained from reference TRBV2 and TRBJ1-5, is as follows: EPEVTQTPSHQVTQMGQEVILRCVPISNHLYFYWYRQILGQKVEFLVSFYNNEISEKSEIFDDQFSVERPDGSNFTLKIRSTKLEDSAMYFCASTGGYSNQPQHFGDGTRLSIL.